Following are 2 T cell receptor beta chains from one sample sequenced in a study of TIL therapy for anti-PD-1-resistant metastatic lung cancer. Sequencing used immunoSEQ v3. TCRdb's copy holds only in-frame clones and misses some; the assay was immunoSEQ multiplex PCR. The sample holds about 6,400 clones, around two thirds seen once. The time point denotes: pre-treatment sample, taken before nivolumab and TIL therapy. The tumor samples were excised metastases, mostly pleural nodules or supraclavicular lymph nodes. The material sequenced was tumor tissue, taken at baseline. These TCRs come from a person between 30 and 80 years old with non-small cell lung cancer.

This sequence joins TRBV9 and TRBJ2-1; 10 positions agree with TRBD1. This CDR3 is built from 15 residues. Germline V lookup: CDR1 SGDLS, CDR2 YYNGEE. V gave up 0 bases and J gave up 8 bases; unmatched junction bases: 5. CDR3 DNA: TGTGCCAGCAGCGTAGCTGGACAGGGGGTCCATGAGCAGTTCTTC. Amino acid sequence: CASSVAGQGVHEQFF.

Regarding this clone: Relative to the germline gene, one junction end is altered; a read error may explain this. This chain uses TRBV27 with TRBJ1-3; no clear D. The CDR3 is made up of 14 amino acids. CDR1 is MNHEY and CDR2 is SMNVEV in the germline V gene (reference sequence). CDR3 amino acids: CASGLGRAGNTIYF. CDR3 in DNA: TGTGCCAGCGGTTTGGGGAGGGCCGGAAACACCATATATTTT.